The 5 T cell receptor beta chains given below trace back to one sample, sequenced in a study of OX40 agonist ivuxolimab in advanced cancers. The library was prepared using the immunoSEQ multiplex PCR assay. Held by TCRdb, this immuneACCESS table contains in-frame sequences only and omits some clones. Under half of the omission traces to an unresolved V gene where checked; the cause of the rest is unknown. The sample table records about 59,000 clones; around 87% of these occur just once. The ten biggest clones cover about 0.41% of the sample. This material consisted of CD4+ or CD8+ T cells sorted from blood, taken in a trial of the OX40 agonist ivuxolimab. These receptors were collected from an adult with an advanced solid tumor such as melanoma, head and neck, liver or kidney cancer.

This clone was detected once. The rearrangement joins TRBV7-2 to TRBJ2-3; perhaps D is TRBD1 or TRBD2 (5 bases each). The CDR3 consists of 13 residues. Trimming removed 5 bases at V and 5 bases at J, with 11 bases between. Germline values: CDR1 SGHTA, CDR2 FQGNSA. CDR3 residues: CASSPGPLDTQYF. CDR3 coding DNA: TGTGCCAGCAGCCCGGGACCTCTAGATACGCAGTATTTT.

V gene TRBV10-3 combines with J gene TRBJ2-3; 12 positions agree with TRBD2. CDR3 length: 16 amino acids. Germline V gives CDR1 ENHRY, CDR2 SYGVKD. V lost 5 bases, J lost 2 bases, and 5 bases stayed unmatched. This CDR3 is CAISLGLAGHTDTQYF. As DNA, the CDR3 is TGTGCCATCAGTCTTGGACTAGCGGGGCACACAGATACGCAGTATTTT.

V is TRBV27 and J is TRBJ1-4; D ambiguous. V was cut by 6 bases and J by 8 bases, with 16 bases left in between. Germline V gene lookup returns CDR1 MNHEY and CDR2 SMNVEV (reference sequence). The CDR3 loop spans 14 amino acids. In DNA form, the CDR3 reads TGTGCCAGCAGCCAGACCCGGGGAGGCGAAAAACTGTTTTTT. It codes for CASSQTRGGEKLFF.

In nucleotides, the CDR3 is TGTGCCAGCAGTGGAACCGGGACAGGGGGAGAAGCTTTCTTT. The encoded protein is CASSGTGTGGEAFF. The chain joins TRBV2 to TRBJ1-1; TRBD1 aligns across 11 bases. V was pared by 4 bases and J by 8 bases, with 6 bases of the junction left unmatched. Per the germline V gene, CDR1 is SNHLY and CDR2 is FYNNEI. The CDR3 runs 14 residues.

The genes are TRBV28 and TRBJ2-2, with D possibly being TRBD1 or TRBD2 (6 bases each). The V gene's germline CDR1 is MDHEN and CDR2 SYDVKM. This CDR3 comprises 15 residues. V lost 1 base and J lost 7, with 13 bases in between. This chain's CDR3 is CASSLSGGANGELFF. CDR3 sequence (DNA): TGTGCCAGCAGTTTATCCGGGGGCGCGAACGGGGAGCTGTTTTTT.